The 3 T cell receptor beta chains given below trace back to one sample, sequenced in a study of cytomegalovirus exposure and HLA in healthy donors. TCRdb's table, derived via immunoSEQ multiplex PCR, lists solely in-frame clones and lacks some. The sample yields around 52,000 clones, over 90% seen once. What was sequenced was PBMCs. The receptor set was obtained from a young woman in good health and CMV-seronegative.

CDR3 residues: CASSVELAVYNEQFF. The CDR3 coding sequence is TGTGCCAGCAGCGTAGAACTAGCGGTCTACAATGAGCAGTTCTTC. The rearrangement uses TRBV9 and TRBJ2-1; 8 positions match TRBD2. This CDR3 comprises 15 residues. Trimming took 0 bases from V and 3 from J; bases not matched to a gene: 2. The germline V gene has CDR1 SGDLS and CDR2 YYNGEE.

This chain joins TRBV25-1 and TRBJ1-1; possibly TRBD1 for D (5 bases). Germline CDR1 is MGHDK and CDR2 is SYGVNS. V lost 8 bases, J lost 6 bases, and 16 bases lay in between. The CDR3 covers 13 residues. The CDR3 DNA reads TGTGCCAGCGAATCACAGGAAAACGCTGAAGCTTTCTTT. Its translation: CASESQENAEAFF.

This rearrangement joins TRBV7-9 to TRBJ2-5; TRBD2 agrees at 8 bases. The V gene's germline CDR1 is SEHNR and CDR2 FQNEAQ (reference sequence). The V gene end was trimmed by 5 bases and the J gene end by 9 bases; junction bases not matched to a gene: 5. This CDR3 contains 12 residues. The CDR3 bases are TGTGCCAGCAGCGAGGGGCGGGGGGCCCAGTACTTC. It yields the protein CASSEGRGAQYF.